This T cell receptor (beta chain) appears in the sequencing data of a study of shared clonotypes between healthy human individuals. CDR1 is MDHEN and CDR2 is SYDVKM in the germline V gene. This CDR3 is 17 amino acids long. V dropped 4 bases and J dropped 5; count of bases not matched to a gene: 8. Original processing notes: Junction-only immunoSEQ data arrived without quality scores, meaning filtering differed. The method was immunoSEQ multiplex PCR; TCRdb's version includes in-frame clones alone and lacks a portion of them. That table gives V, J and clone size, and the DNA gave D and trimming. The sample carries about 1 million clones, about 70% recorded once.

The clonotype was recovered from a man between 18 and 29 years old in good health. The material sequenced was memory CD4+ T cells sorted from blood. The subset here: CD45RA-negative fraction. The gene calls are TRBV28 and TRBJ2-2; 12 positions match TRBD1. The CDR3 here is CASSSWGDRGQTGELFF. The DNA of the CDR3 is TGTGCCAGCAGTTCATGGGGGGACAGGGGGCAGACCGGGGAGCTGTTTTTT.